This T cell receptor (beta chain) was obtained from a study of T cell responses to AZD1222 COVID-19 vaccine. Study-level background: Timing groups of about 4 and about 12 weeks for second doses were pooled. General observations from the study: At baseline, seropositivity was found in only a handful of AZD1222 recipients. Spike regions recognized by vaccine-associated CD4 TCRs spanned the protein, led by 160-218 and 743-854. In all cases, repertoires were sampled only after the peak T cell response.

Remarks on this clone: Its cognate antigen is unknown.

The data were produced by immunoSEQ multiplex PCR, yet TCRdb's version contains in-frame clones alone and is incomplete. Among some 130,000 clones listed, approximately 84% were seen once. Germline CDR1 SEHNR, CDR2 FQNEAQ (reference sequence). The V gene end was trimmed by 5 bases and the J gene end by 2 bases; junction bases not matched to a gene: 6. CDR3 length equals 15 residues. The rearrangement joins TRBV7-9 to TRBJ1-5, with 7 bases fitting TRBD1. The specimen was peripheral blood, collected on day 0 of AZD1222 vaccination. This receptor was identified in an adult in good health. The CDR3 loop is CASSAQGNGNQPQHF. CDR3 DNA sequence: TGTGCCAGCAGCGCACAGGGGAACGGCAATCAGCCCCAGCATTTT. The full variable domain, completed using reference TRBV7-9 and TRBJ1-5, is DTGVSQNPRHKITKRGQNVTFRCDPISEHNRLYWYRQTLGQGPEFLTYFQNEAQLEKSRLLSDRFSAERPKGSFSTLEIQRTEQGDSAMYLCASSAQGNGNQPQHFGDGTRLSIL.